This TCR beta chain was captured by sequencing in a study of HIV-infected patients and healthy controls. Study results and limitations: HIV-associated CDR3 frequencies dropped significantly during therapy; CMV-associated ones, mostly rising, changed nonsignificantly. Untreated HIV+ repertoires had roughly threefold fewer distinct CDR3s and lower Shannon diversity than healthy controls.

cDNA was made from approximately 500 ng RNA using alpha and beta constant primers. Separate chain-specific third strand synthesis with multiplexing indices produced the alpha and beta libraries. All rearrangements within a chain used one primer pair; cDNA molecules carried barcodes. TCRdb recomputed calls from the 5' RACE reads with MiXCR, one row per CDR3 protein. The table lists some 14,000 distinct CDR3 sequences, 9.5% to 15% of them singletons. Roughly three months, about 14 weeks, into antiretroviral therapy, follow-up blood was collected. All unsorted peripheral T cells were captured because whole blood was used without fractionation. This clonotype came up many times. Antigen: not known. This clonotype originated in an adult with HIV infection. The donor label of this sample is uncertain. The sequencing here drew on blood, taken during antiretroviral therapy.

This CDR3 reads CASRQSGERNTDTQYF. CDR3 coding DNA: TGTGCCAGCAGACAGAGTGGGGAGCGAAACACAGATACGCAGTATTTT. The chain joins TRBV6-6 to TRBJ2-3; the D gene is possibly TRBD2 (5 bases). Trimming removed 6 bases at V and 2 bases at J, with 18 bases between. Germline CDR1 reads MNHNY; CDR2 reads SVGAGI (reference sequence). There are 16 residues in the CDR3.